The 32 T cell receptor beta chains reported below all come from one sample, sequenced in a study of cytomegalovirus exposure and HLA in healthy donors. The study ran its PCR with 60 Vbeta and 13 Jbeta primers. Sequencing was performed with immunoSEQ multiplex PCR; in TCRdb, only in-frame clones are kept and a portion is missing. The sample includes 100,000 to 150,000 clones, approximately 8.7% of them seen just once. Source material: PBMCs. The receptors derive from a man aged 40-49 years in good health and CMV-seronegative.

The chain combines TRBV2 with TRBJ1-1; D possibly corresponds to TRBD1 (5 bases). With 5 bases removed from V and 8 bases from J, the gap between germline ends came to 18 bases. CDR1 is SNHLY and CDR2 is FYNNEI in the germline V gene. The CDR3 runs 14 residues. The CDR3 DNA follows: TGTGCCAGCAGTTTTGGACGGGGGACCCCCGAAGCTTTCTTT. Translating gives CASSFGRGTPEAFF.

The chain employs TRBV15 and TRBJ1-1; D is unclear. The CDR3 loop spans 15 amino acids. Germline CDR1 LNHNV, CDR2 YYDKDF (reference sequence). The ends were cut back, 0 bases at V and 0 bases at J, with 8 bases in the middle. CDR3 DNA sequence: TGTGCCACCAGCAGAGATCGAGACATGAACACTGAAGCTTTCTTT. Protein: CATSRDRDMNTEAFF.

The chain links TRBV6-6 to TRBJ1-6; possible D gene TRBD1, 5 bases. V lost 6 bases and J 6 bases, leaving 15 bases between the germline ends. The V gene's germline CDR1 is MNHNY and CDR2 SVGAGI (reference sequence). The CDR3 extends over 15 amino acids. The CDR3 sequence is CASRGRLEFNSPLHF. The CDR3 DNA reads as TGTGCCAGCAGGGGGCGGCTCGAGTTTAATTCACCCCTCCACTTT.

This clone is a singleton in its sample. This chain joins TRBV2 and TRBJ2-7, with 9 bases matching TRBD1. The junction had 5 bases not matched to a gene; V was cut back by 10 bases and J by 1 base. Germline V gene sequence: CDR1 SNHLY, CDR2 FYNNEI. CDR3 length: 13 amino acids. The CDR3 nucleotides read TGTGCCACCACCGGGACAGGGTCCTACGAGCAGTACTTC. It codes for CATTGTGSYEQYF.

This sequence joins TRBV6-5 and TRBJ1-1; 9 positions match TRBD1. This CDR3 is 15 amino acids long. Germline V lookup: CDR1 MNHEY, CDR2 SVGAGI. With V trimmed by 2 bases and J by 4 bases, 5 bases remained unmatched. As DNA, the CDR3 is TGTGCCAGCAGTTACGAAGGACAGGGGCGCACTGAAGCTTTCTTT. Protein product: CASSYEGQGRTEAFF.

The chain recombines TRBV19 with TRBJ2-5; weak D call: TRBD2 (5 bases). This CDR3 comprises 12 residues. Trimming left V 5 bases short and J 7 bases short, with 11 bases between. The germline CDR1 and CDR2 sequences are LNHDA and SQIVND (reference sequence). CDR3: CASSPLRGTQYF. The CDR3 DNA sequence: TGTGCCAGTAGTCCCCTCCGGGGGACCCAGTACTTC.

This clone was seen only a few times. The V and J genes are TRBV6-1 and TRBJ1-2; 7 bases agree with TRBD1. Germline CDR1 and CDR2: MNHNS and SASEGT. Trimming cost V 6 bases and J 5 bases; bases outside gene matches: 6. This CDR3 spans 13 amino acids. In DNA, the CDR3 is TGTGCCAGCAGGGACAGACAGGGATATGGCTACACCTTC. Its translation is CASRDRQGYGYTF.

This sequence joins TRBV5-4 and TRBJ1-2, with D possibly matching TRBD1 (6 bases). Trimming took off 4 bases at V and 5 bases at J, with 15 bases between the two ends. This CDR3 spans 14 amino acids. The germline V gene encodes CDR1 SGHNT and CDR2 YYREEE (reference sequence). CDR3 in amino acids: CASSTDRNWYGYTF. The CDR3 bases are TGTGCCAGCAGCACCGACAGGAACTGGTATGGCTACACCTTC.

In its sample, this clone was seen a few times. The genes are TRBV27 and TRBJ2-1; 8 bases fit TRBD2. The CDR3 runs to 16 residues. Germline V gene data show CDR1 as MNHEY and CDR2 as SMNVEV (reference sequence). With V trimmed by 1 base and J by 7 bases, 9 bases remained unmatched. For the CDR3, the DNA is TGTGCCAGCAGTTTATTCGGCTATCCGGGGGGGAATGAGCAGTTCTTC. Its translation: CASSLFGYPGGNEQFF.

This clone came up a few times. V is TRBV11-3 and J is TRBJ2-7, with a possible D match to TRBD1 (6 bases). CDR1 and CDR2 from the germline V gene are SGHNT and YENEEA. The CDR3 covers 13 residues. Trimming cost V 3 bases and J 5 bases, with 11 bases left between them. CDR3 coding DNA: TGTGCCAGCAGCTTTGCACAGGGCCACGAGCAGTACTTC. Protein product: CASSFAQGHEQYF.

A note on this clone: The junction shows a germline mismatch at one end, possibly a read error. V gene TRBV4-1 combines with J gene TRBJ2-7; 10 nucleotides match TRBD2. Germline CDR1 is MGHRA and CDR2 is YSYEKL. The CDR3 extends over 16 amino acids. DNA for the CDR3: TGCGCCAACAGCCAAGGCCCGGGACTAGCGCTCTACGAGCAGTACTTC. Amino acid sequence: CANSQGPGLALYEQYF.

The chain uses TRBV19 and TRBJ1-1; no reliable D call. This CDR3 contains 13 residues. V was trimmed by 4 bases and J by 2 bases, leaving 8 bases between them. Germline V CDR1 and CDR2: LNHDA, SQIVND (reference sequence). The DNA of the CDR3 is TGTGCCAGTAGTACACTTTCAAACACTGAAGCTTTCTTT. This encodes CASSTLSNTEAFF. The full variable domain, its missing parts supplied by reference TRBV19 and TRBJ1-1, is DGGITQSPKYLFRKEGQNVTLSCEQNLNHDAMYWYRQDPGQGLRLIYYSQIVNDFQKGDIAEGYSVSREKKESFPLTVTSAQKNPTAFYLCASSTLSNTEAFFGQGTRLTVV.

This clone was detected only a few times. The rearrangement joins TRBV10-2 to TRBJ2-5; no clear D gene. Trimming pared 6 bases from V and 3 bases from J, leaving 14 bases between. Germline V lookup: CDR1 WSHSY, CDR2 SAAADI. The CDR3 sequence is 14 residues long. CDR3 nucleotides: TGCGCCAGCAGCTGGCGTCAGGCAGAAGAGACCCAGTACTTC. As protein: CASSWRQAEETQYF.

This sequence joins TRBV15 and TRBJ1-1; D not certain. This CDR3 has 14 amino acids. CDR1 is LNHNV, CDR2 YYDKDF, per germline (reference sequence). V lost 5 bases, J lost 6 bases, and 16 bases lay in between. CDR3 protein: CATSRGIGSAEAFF. CDR3 nucleotides: TGTGCCACCAGCCGCGGGATTGGGAGCGCTGAAGCTTTCTTT.

The rearrangement uses TRBV4-1 and TRBJ1-1; 9 nucleotides agree with TRBD1. Germline-derived CDR1 and CDR2 are MGHRA and YSYEKL. The CDR3 extends over 14 amino acids. J gave up 4 bases and V 4 bases, and 4 bases lay outside the gene matches. This chain's CDR3 is CASSRMTGGTEAFF. The DNA for the CDR3 is TGCGCCAGCAGCCGAATGACAGGGGGCACTGAAGCTTTCTTT.

This chain links TRBV5-1 with TRBJ2-5; no firm D call. V was shortened by 2 bases and J by 1 base, with 6 bases between the two germline ends. The CDR3 has 13 residues. Germline CDR1 reads SGHRS; CDR2 reads YFSETQ. CDR3 sequence reads: CASSFQIQETQYF. The CDR3 DNA is TGCGCCAGCAGCTTCCAAATCCAAGAGACCCAGTACTTC.

This clone was found a few times. The V and J genes are TRBV30 and TRBJ1-1, with TRBD1 matching over 9 bases. J lost 4 bases, V lost 5 bases, and 5 bases had no gene match. The germline CDR1 and CDR2 sequences are GTSNPN and SVGIG (reference sequence). This CDR3 has 13 amino acids. In nucleotides, the CDR3 is TGTGCCTGGGGTACAGGGGGCCCCACTGAAGCTTTCTTT. It specifies CAWGTGGPTEAFF.

In this sample, this clone turned up a few times. The CDR3 spells CASSGQGRNTGELFF. In nucleotides, the CDR3 is TGTGCCAGCAGCGGACAGGGGCGGAACACCGGGGAGCTGTTTTTT. The chain joins TRBV5-5 to TRBJ2-2; 9 nucleotides match TRBD1. From germline, CDR1 is SGHKS and CDR2 YYEKEE (reference sequence). V was clipped by 4 bases and J by 1 base; unmatched bases: 2. The length of the CDR3 is 15 residues.

The chain links TRBV15 to TRBJ2-7, with a weak D call TRBD1 (6 bases). Germline CDR1 LNHNV, CDR2 YYDKDF (reference sequence). Trimming took 1 base from V and 3 from J, leaving 10 bases between them. This CDR3 is built from 14 residues. As DNA, the CDR3 is TGTGCCACCAGCAGAGCTACCAGGGGCTACGAGCAGTACTTC. Encoded protein: CATSRATRGYEQYF. The full variable domain, completed using reference TRBV15 and TRBJ2-7, is DAMVIQNPRYQVTQFGKPVTLSCSQTLNHNVMYWYQQKSSQAPKLLFHYYDKDFNNEADTPDNFQSRRPNTSFCFLDIRSPGLGDTAMYLCATSRATRGYEQYFGPGTRLTVT.

This chain uses TRBV7-9 with TRBJ2-2; the D gene is possibly TRBD1 (6 bases). The CDR3 consists of 14 residues. V shed 5 bases and J shed 4 bases, with 11 bases lying between them. CDR1 is SEHNR and CDR2 is FQNEAQ in the germline V gene (reference sequence). CDR3 DNA sequence: TGTGCCAGCAGCCCCGGGACATCCACCGGGGAGCTGTTTTTT. Translated: CASSPGTSTGELFF.

This sequence joins TRBV19 and TRBJ1-2; 7 bases match TRBD1. From germline, CDR1 is LNHDA and CDR2 SQIVND (reference sequence). This CDR3 has 16 residues. Trimming at V came to 4 bases and at J to 5 bases, leaving 13 bases not matched to a gene. In DNA, the CDR3 is TGTGCCAGTAGTACGACAGGGATTGATTTTGGGTATGGCTACACCTTC. This codes for CASSTTGIDFGYGYTF.

Turning to this clone: A read error may produce the germline difference seen at one junction end. The CDR3 protein is CSVQDRSINPSYNEQFF. In DNA, the CDR3 is TGCAGCGTTCAAGACAGGTCAATTAACCCATCCTACAATGAGCAGTTCTTC. The rearrangement links TRBV29-1 to TRBJ2-1; D perhaps matches TRBD1 (6 bases). The germline gives CDR1 SQVTM, CDR2 ANQGSEA. This CDR3 region has 17 residues.

This clone occurred a few times. This chain connects TRBV7-2 to TRBJ1-5; no clear D. V lost 6 bases to trimming and J lost 0 bases, with 9 bases between them. The CDR3 runs to 14 residues. Germline CDR1 reads SGHTA; CDR2 reads FQGNSA. CDR3 in amino acids: CASSPNYSNQPQHF. The CDR3 DNA reads TGTGCCAGCAGTCCGAACTATAGCAATCAGCCCCAGCATTTT.

The V and J genes are TRBV7-7 and TRBJ1-1; unclear D gene. Germline V gives CDR1 SSHAT, CDR2 FNYEAQ (reference sequence). This CDR3 is 13 amino acids long. V was pared by 2 bases and J by 2 bases, with 6 bases between. CDR3 coding DNA: TGTGCCAGCAGCTTATGGCAAAACACTGAAGCTTTCTTT. Translation: CASSLWQNTEAFF.

V gene TRBV5-1 combines with J gene TRBJ2-3; 12 nucleotides align to TRBD2. The CDR3 has 17 residues. Germline-derived CDR1 and CDR2 are SGHRS and YFSETQ. The V gene end was trimmed by 0 bases and the J gene end by 4 bases; junction bases not matched to a gene: 6. Written as DNA, the CDR3 is TGCGCCAGCAGCTTGGCGACTAGCGGGGGATTCTCAGATACGCAGTATTTT. Encoded protein: CASSLATSGGFSDTQYF.

The chain uses TRBV7-9 and TRBJ2-3; 11 nucleotides match TRBD2. J gave up 3 bases and V 5 bases, and 7 bases lay outside the gene matches. Germline CDR1 and CDR2: SEHNR and FQNEAQ (reference sequence). The length of the CDR3 is 16 residues. The CDR3: CASSPTSGGPTDTQYF. CDR3 DNA sequence: TGTGCCAGCAGCCCCACTAGCGGGGGACCTACAGATACGCAGTATTTT.

This clone was picked up a small number of times. The V and J genes are TRBV7-2 and TRBJ2-1, with TRBD2 matching 7 bases. The V segment lost 1 base and the J segment 4 bases; nucleotides outside the gene matches: 4. The CDR3 runs 15 residues. CDR1 and CDR2 (germline): SGHTA, FQGNSA. The CDR3 DNA sequence: TGTGCCAGCAGCTTAGAAAGCGGGGTTTACAATGAGCAGTTCTTC. Its protein product is CASSLESGVYNEQFF.

This clone was counted only a few times. The V and J genes are TRBV5-1 and TRBJ2-2, with 11 bases aligning to TRBD2. This CDR3 has 14 residues. Germline V gene data show CDR1 as SGHRS and CDR2 as YFSETQ. The V and J ends lost 2 bases and 10 bases, in that order; junction bases with no gene match: 4. The CDR3 DNA follows: TGCGCCAGCAGCTTTAGCGGGGGGGCCGAGGAGCTGTTTTTT. The encoded protein is CASSFSGGAEELFF.

This clone was counted only a few times. J is TRBJ2-7 and V is TRBV6-5; D is possibly TRBD2 (7 bases). This CDR3 has 16 residues. V lost 0 bases to trimming and J lost 5 bases, with 17 bases between them. The germline V gene has CDR1 MNHEY and CDR2 SVGAGI. The chain's CDR3 is CASSYSKGGGQDEQYF. DNA of the CDR3: TGTGCCAGCAGTTACTCGAAGGGGGGGGGCCAAGACGAGCAGTACTTC.

The chain employs TRBV7-9 and TRBJ2-7; D is unclear. Trimming pared 5 bases from V and 1 base from J, leaving 6 bases between. From germline, CDR1 is SEHNR and CDR2 FQNEAQ (reference sequence). The CDR3 consists of 12 residues. The CDR3 loop is CASSAPSYEQYF. Written as DNA, the CDR3 is TGTGCCAGCAGCGCGCCTTCCTACGAGCAGTACTTC.

V is TRBV4-2 and J is TRBJ2-7; D perhaps matches TRBD1 (6 bases). This CDR3 contains 15 residues. CDR1 and CDR2 from the germline V gene are LGHNA and YNFKEQ. Trimming pared 0 bases from V and 9 bases from J, leaving 18 bases between. CDR3 sequence: CASSQDLRTVVGQYF. The CDR3 region has the DNA TGTGCCAGCAGCCAAGATCTGAGGACAGTCGTGGGGCAGTACTTC.

This clone was seen a handful of times. This chain joins TRBV4-2 and TRBJ2-5; the match to TRBD2 covers 9 bases. With 1 base clipped from V and 4 bases from J, the junction kept 1 base outside the gene matches. CDR1 is LGHNA, CDR2 YNFKEQ, per germline. The CDR3 has 14 amino acids. Written as DNA, the CDR3 is TGTGCCAGCAGCCAAGCGACTAGCGGAGAGACCCAGTACTTC. Protein sequence: CASSQATSGETQYF.